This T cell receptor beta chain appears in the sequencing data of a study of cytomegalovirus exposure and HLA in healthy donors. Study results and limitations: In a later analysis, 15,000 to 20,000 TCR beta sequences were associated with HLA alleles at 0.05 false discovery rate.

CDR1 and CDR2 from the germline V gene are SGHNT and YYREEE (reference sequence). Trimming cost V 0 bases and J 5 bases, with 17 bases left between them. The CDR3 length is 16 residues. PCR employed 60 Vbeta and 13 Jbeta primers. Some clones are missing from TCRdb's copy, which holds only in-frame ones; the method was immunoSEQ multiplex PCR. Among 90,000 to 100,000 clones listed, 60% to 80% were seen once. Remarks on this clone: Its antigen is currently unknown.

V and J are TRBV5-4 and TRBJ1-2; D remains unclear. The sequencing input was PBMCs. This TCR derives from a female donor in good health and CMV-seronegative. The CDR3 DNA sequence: TGTGCCAGCAGCTTGGCCGGTTCGCCGCCGGGTTATGGCTACACCTTC. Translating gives CASSLAGSPPGYGYTF.